The 13 T cell receptor beta chains below were found in one sample sequenced in a study of blood T cell repertoires in COVID-19. Method: immunoSEQ multiplex PCR; TCRdb's copy keeps in-frame clones and lacks some. There are approximately 90,000 clones in the sample; about 80% occur only once, and 40% to 60% lies in the top ten. Input material: peripheral blood. The receptor set was obtained from a human donor in a cohort sampled during active COVID-19.

Worth noting for this clone: This same CDR3 is encoded by further DNA sequences in the sample. The rearrangement uses TRBV18 and TRBJ2-5; D possibly corresponds to TRBD2 (6 bases). This CDR3 region has 14 residues. Germline CDR1 is KGHSH and CDR2 is LQKENI. V lost 6 bases, J lost 3 bases, and 14 bases lay in between. CDR3 in DNA: TGTGCCAGCTCCCCGGGCGGAGGGGAAGAGACCCAGTACTTC. Its protein is CASSPGGGEETQYF.

V is TRBV30 and J is TRBJ2-3, with 16 bases fitting TRBD2. The V gene's germline CDR1 is GTSNPN and CDR2 SVGIG (reference sequence). The V segment lost 1 base and the J segment 9 bases; nucleotides outside the gene matches: 7. This CDR3 has 16 amino acids. CDR3 loop: CAWSGGLAGGPGTQYF. CDR3 sequence (DNA): TGTGCCTGGAGTGGGGGACTAGCGGGAGGGCCAGGAACGCAGTATTTT.

This clone appeared a single time. A junction end diverges from the germline sequence, so it may reflect a read error. V is TRBV7-7 and J is TRBJ2-2; 7 positions match TRBD2. Per the germline V gene, CDR1 is SSHAT and CDR2 is FNYEAQ (reference sequence). The CDR3 consists of 16 residues. CDR3 loop: CASSHPRGANTGELFF. In nucleotides, the CDR3 is TGTGCTAGCAGCCACCCCCGGGGGGCGAACACCGGGGAGCTGTTTTTT.

A word on this clone: The same CDR3 arises from other DNA sequences in this sample as well. CDR3 nucleotides: TGTGCCAGCTCACCTCGGACAAACACCGGGGAGCTGTTTTTT. Residues: CASSPRTNTGELFF. The rearrangement joins TRBV18 to TRBJ2-2; tentatively, D is TRBD1 (5 bases). Per germline, CDR1 KGHSH and CDR2 LQKENI. The CDR3 has 14 amino acids. Trimming took off 3 bases at V and 2 bases at J, with 7 bases between the two ends.

The chain employs TRBV10-3 and TRBJ1-6; D gene uncertain. This CDR3 has 14 amino acids. V shed 3 bases and J shed 4 bases, with 7 bases lying between them. In germline, CDR1 is ENHRY, CDR2 SYGVKD. The CDR3 nucleotides read TGTGCCATCAGTGACAACAGATATAATTCACCCCTCCACTTT. Its translation is CAISDNRYNSPLHF.

This clone was seen just once. The chain joins TRBV11-3 to TRBJ2-4, with 10 bases lining up with TRBD2. The length of the CDR3 is 16 residues. CDR1 and CDR2 (germline): SGHNT, YENEEA. Trimming cost V 4 bases and J 9 bases; bases outside gene matches: 12. CDR3 DNA: TGTGCCAGCAGCTCAGGGGCTAGCGGGAGTAATGGCATTCAGTACTTC. This gives the protein CASSSGASGSNGIQYF.

V and J are TRBV30 and TRBJ2-4; 11 bases fit TRBD1. Germline loops: CDR1 GTSNPN, CDR2 SVGIG (reference sequence). The V segment lost 5 bases and the J segment 6 bases; nucleotides outside the gene matches: 9. The CDR3 has 15 amino acids. The CDR3 loop reads CAWSRPGQGVNIQYF. CDR3 nucleotides: TGTGCCTGGTCCAGACCGGGACAGGGGGTAAACATTCAGTACTTC.

The chain employs TRBV27 and TRBJ2-7, with 9 bases fitting TRBD1. The trim removed 6 bases at V and 5 bases at J, leaving 11 bases unmatched. In germline, CDR1 is MNHEY, CDR2 SMNVEV (reference sequence). The CDR3 is 15 residues long. CDR3 sequence reads: CASSRGRTGEHEQYF. DNA for the CDR3: TGTGCCAGCAGCCGAGGGCGGACAGGGGAGCACGAGCAGTACTTC.

The genes are TRBV7-3 and TRBJ2-2; D unresolved. Germline V gene lookup returns CDR1 SGHTA and CDR2 FQGTGA. The V end was cut by 4 bases, the J end by 7 bases, with 13 bases between. The CDR3 is made up of 14 amino acids. CDR3 in DNA: TGTGCCAGCAGCTCTAATAAGATTGGCGGGGAGCTGTTTTTT. Translating it yields CASSSNKIGGELFF.

The chain recombines TRBV6-1 with TRBJ2-3, with TRBD2 as a possible D gene (5 bases). V lost 3 bases and J 0 bases, leaving 13 bases between the germline ends. This CDR3 has 16 residues. Germline CDR1 MNHNS, CDR2 SASEGT. The CDR3 is CASSDTPSRSTDTQYF. In nucleotides, the CDR3 is TGTGCCAGCAGTGATACGCCTAGCCGGAGCACAGATACGCAGTATTTT.

J is TRBJ1-1 and V is TRBV28; perhaps TRBD1 as D (5 bases). The V end was cut by 7 bases, the J end by 3 bases, with 15 bases between. Per the germline V gene, CDR1 is MDHEN and CDR2 is SYDVKM. The CDR3 extends over 14 amino acids. This CDR3 reads CASTPGGMDTEAFF. DNA for the CDR3: TGTGCCAGCACCCCGGGGGGTATGGACACTGAAGCTTTCTTT.

This chain uses TRBV11-1 with TRBJ1-1; D perhaps matches TRBD1 (5 bases). Germline V lookup: CDR1 SGHAT, CDR2 FQDESV (reference sequence). Trimming pared 5 bases from V and 2 bases from J, leaving 15 bases between. CDR3 length: 15 residues. CDR3 nucleotide sequence: TGTGCCAGCAGCACTTGGGGCGCTACAAACACTGAAGCTTTCTTT. Translating gives CASSTWGATNTEAFF.

The V call is TRBV18, the J call TRBJ2-3; a possible D gene is TRBD1 (5 bases). Germline V gene data show CDR1 as KGHSH and CDR2 as LQKENI. V lost 5 bases and J 2 bases, leaving 8 bases between the germline ends. This CDR3 region has 13 residues. The CDR3 spells CASSYGATDTQYF. DNA of the CDR3: TGTGCCAGCTCATATGGGGCCACAGATACGCAGTATTTT.